This T cell receptor beta chain was recorded in a study of control samples from healthy donors and cancer patients. The CDR3 is 15 amino acids. Sequencing used immunoSEQ multiplex PCR; TCRdb keeps in-frame clones, though not all of them. The sample lists 150,000 to 200,000 clones, nearly 90% occurring once. The TCR comes from a woman in her 50s in good health. V is TRBV21-1 and J is TRBJ1-1. TRBV21-1 is a listed pseudogene. Input material: blood. CDR3 in amino acids: CASSSGTGENTEAFF. The CDR3, as DNA: TGTGCCAGCAGCTCCGGGACGGGGGAGAACACTGAAGCTTTCTTT.